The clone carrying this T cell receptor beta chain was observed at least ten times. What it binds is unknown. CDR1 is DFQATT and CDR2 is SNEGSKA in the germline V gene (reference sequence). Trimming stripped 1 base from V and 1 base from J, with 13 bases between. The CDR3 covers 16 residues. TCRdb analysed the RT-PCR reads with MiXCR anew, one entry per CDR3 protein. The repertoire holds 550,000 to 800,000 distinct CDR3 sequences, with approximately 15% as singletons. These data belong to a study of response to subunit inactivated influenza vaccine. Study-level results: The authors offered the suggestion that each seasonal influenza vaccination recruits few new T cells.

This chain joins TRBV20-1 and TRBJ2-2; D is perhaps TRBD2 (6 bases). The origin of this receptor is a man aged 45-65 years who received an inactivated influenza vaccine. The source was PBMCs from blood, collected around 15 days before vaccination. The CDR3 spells CSARAPGLRNTGELFF. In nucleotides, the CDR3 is TGCAGTGCTAGAGCTCCGGGACTGAGGAACACCGGGGAGCTGTTTTTT.